Listed here are 15 T cell receptor beta chains from one sample, sequenced in a study of blood T cell repertoires in COVID-19. The protocol was immunoSEQ multiplex PCR, while the TCRdb copy is restricted to in-frame clones and leaves out a portion. The profile shows 200,000 to 250,000 clones, roughly nine tenths of them singletons. Sequencing used PBMCs or T cells enriched from blood (not recorded which). The source is a woman aged 50 to 65 in a cohort exposed to, infected with or recovered from COVID-19 (not recorded which).

The V gene is TRBV13, the J gene TRBJ2-3; TRBD2 might be the D (5 bases). V lost 1 base to trimming and J lost 3 bases, with 11 bases between them. Per the germline V gene, CDR1 is PRHDT and CDR2 is FYEKMQ (reference sequence). The CDR3 loop spans 15 amino acids. In DNA, the CDR3 is TGTGCCAGCAGCTTAGCGGGGAGTGGGACAGATACGCAGTATTTT. Encoded protein: CASSLAGSGTDTQYF.

CDR3 protein: CASTSDTEIDTQYF. CDR3 bases: TGTGCCAGCACCTCGGACACCGAGATCGATACGCAGTATTTT. The chain uses TRBV28 and TRBJ2-3; the D gene is possibly TRBD1 (5 bases). This CDR3 spans 14 amino acids. CDR1 MDHEN and CDR2 SYDVKM come from the germline V gene. V was cut by 7 bases and J by 6 bases, with 17 bases left in between.

The chain couples TRBV5-4 to TRBJ1-2; the match to TRBD1 covers 7 bases. CDR3 size: 15 residues. V shed 0 bases and J 8 bases; nucleotides not matched to a gene: 10. CDR1 and CDR2 from the germline V gene are SGHNT and YYREEE (reference sequence). DNA of the CDR3: TGTGCCAGCAGCTTGGGGGGTCGACAGGGCGGCGGCTACACCTTC. Protein sequence: CASSLGGRQGGGYTF.

This clone came up once. The CDR3 sequence: CASGDSYNEQFF. For the CDR3, the DNA is TGTGCTAGTGGGGACAGTTACAATGAGCAGTTCTTC. The chain carries TRBV12-5 and TRBJ2-1; D is possibly TRBD1 (6 bases). This CDR3 has 12 residues. V lost 6 bases and J 4 bases, leaving 7 bases between the germline ends. CDR1 is LGHNT and CDR2 is FRNRAP in the germline V gene.

V is TRBV7-2 and J is TRBJ1-2; tentative D call: TRBD1 (5 bases). CDR3 length equals 16 residues. V was pared by 1 base and J by 8 bases, with 20 bases between. Germline V gene sequence: CDR1 SGHTA, CDR2 FQGNSA. The CDR3 sequence: CASSLGGVSLRLGYTF. The CDR3, as DNA: TGTGCCAGCAGCTTAGGGGGGGTGTCTTTGCGTCTCGGCTACACCTTC.

The rearrangement joins TRBV4-2 to TRBJ2-3; D is perhaps TRBD1 (5 bases). There are 13 residues in the CDR3. Trimming cost V 3 bases and J 4 bases, with 8 bases left between them. The V gene's germline CDR1 is LGHNA and CDR2 YNFKEQ. This chain's CDR3 is CASSQGPADTQYF. CDR3 coding DNA: TGTGCCAGCAGCCAGGGGCCGGCAGATACGCAGTATTTT.

The chain joins TRBV19 to TRBJ2-5, with 7 nucleotides matching TRBD2. Per the germline V gene, CDR1 is LNHDA and CDR2 is SQIVND (reference sequence). The trim removed 5 bases at V and 5 bases at J, leaving 5 bases unmatched. This CDR3 is 13 amino acids long. The CDR3 region has the DNA TGTGCCAGTAGTGTTAGCGGGCGGGAGACCCAGTACTTC. It codes for CASSVSGRETQYF.

The gene calls are TRBV5-5 and TRBJ1-3; D remains ambiguous. CDR3 size: 17 residues. Trimming left V 0 bases short and J 0 bases short, with 13 bases between. In germline, CDR1 is SGHKS, CDR2 YYEKEE (reference sequence). The CDR3: CASSLAIGILSGNTIYF. The CDR3 region has the DNA TGTGCCAGCAGCTTGGCTATCGGGATCCTCTCTGGAAACACCATATATTTT.

This chain connects TRBV18 to TRBJ2-1; D uncertain. The V gene's germline CDR1 is KGHSH and CDR2 LQKENI. Trimming took off 4 bases at V and 8 bases at J, with 15 bases between the two ends. The CDR3 is made up of 14 amino acids. This CDR3 is CASSQASEIDEQFF. The DNA for the CDR3 is TGTGCCAGCTCACAGGCCAGCGAAATCGATGAGCAGTTCTTC.

The chain is built from TRBV4-3 and TRBJ2-5; D is possibly TRBD2 (6 bases). Trimming took 1 base from V and 5 from J, leaving 17 bases between them. This CDR3 is built from 16 residues. Germline values: CDR1 LGHNA, CDR2 YSLEER. The DNA for the CDR3 is TGCGCCAGCAGCCAAGGATGGACAACGGAGGGCGAGACCCAGTACTTC. Residues: CASSQGWTTEGETQYF.

The chain uses TRBV7-2 and TRBJ2-3; D ambiguous. The V gene lost 3 bases and the J gene lost 3 bases, with 10 bases spanning the gap. Germline CDR1 is SGHTA and CDR2 is FQGNSA. The CDR3 consists of 14 residues. The CDR3, as DNA: TGTGCCAGCAGCTTCCACCGAGAAACAGATACGCAGTATTTT. It translates to CASSFHRETDTQYF.

The chain recombines TRBV25-1 with TRBJ1-1, with D possibly being TRBD1 (6 bases). V lost 1 base and J lost 5, with 17 bases in between. Germline V gene sequence: CDR1 MGHDK, CDR2 SYGVNS. The CDR3 is 16 amino acids. Here the CDR3 reads CASSESGRGGATEAFF. Here the CDR3 DNA reads TGTGCCAGCAGTGAATCGGGTAGGGGGGGTGCGACTGAAGCTTTCTTT.

The gene calls are TRBV18 and TRBJ1-4; 7 bases fit TRBD1. Per the germline V gene, CDR1 is KGHSH and CDR2 is LQKENI. The ends lost 3 bases at V and 4 bases at J; junction bases unmatched: 11. CDR3 length equals 17 residues. The CDR3 spells CASSPRPVRQGNEKLFF. The CDR3 nucleotides read TGTGCCAGCTCACCGCGACCCGTTAGACAGGGTAATGAAAAACTGTTTTTT.

CDR3 in amino acids: CAISESTLPAANYGYTF. For the CDR3, the DNA is TGTGCCATCAGTGAGTCGACTCTTCCGGCGGCTAACTATGGCTACACCTTC. V is TRBV10-3 and J is TRBJ1-2; D gene unclear. V was trimmed by 0 bases and J by 0 bases, leaving 14 bases between them. Germline CDR1 reads ENHRY; CDR2 reads SYGVKD. This CDR3 is built from 17 residues.

This chain joins TRBV18 and TRBJ1-1; a weak D match, TRBD1 (5 bases). The CDR3 sequence is 13 residues long. Germline values: CDR1 KGHSH, CDR2 LQKENI. The V end was cut by 6 bases, the J end by 6 bases, with 14 bases between. The CDR3 is CASSQRQQPEAFF. The CDR3 DNA reads TGTGCCAGCTCCCAACGACAGCAGCCTGAAGCTTTCTTT. Based on the CDR3 plus reference TRBV18 and TRBJ1-1, the full variable domain is NAGVMQNPRHLVRRRGQEARLRCSPMKGHSHVYWYRQLPEEGLKFMVYLQKENIIDESGMPKERFSAEFPKEGPSILRIQQVVRGDSAAYFCASSQRQQPEAFFGQGTRLTVV.